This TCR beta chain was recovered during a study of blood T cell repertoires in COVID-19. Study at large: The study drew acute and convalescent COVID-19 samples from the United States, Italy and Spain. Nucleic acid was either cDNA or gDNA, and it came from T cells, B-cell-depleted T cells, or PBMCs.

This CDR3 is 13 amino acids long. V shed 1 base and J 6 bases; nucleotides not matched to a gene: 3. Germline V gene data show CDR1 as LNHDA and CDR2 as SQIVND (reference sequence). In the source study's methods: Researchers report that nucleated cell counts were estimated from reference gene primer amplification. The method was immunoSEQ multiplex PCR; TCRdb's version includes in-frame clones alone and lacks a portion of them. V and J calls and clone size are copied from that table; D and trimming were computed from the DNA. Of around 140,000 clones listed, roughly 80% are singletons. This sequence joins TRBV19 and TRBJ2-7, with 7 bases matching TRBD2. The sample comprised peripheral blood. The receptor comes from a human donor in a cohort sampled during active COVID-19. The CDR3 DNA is TGTGCCAGTAGTATAGTGGCGGGAGCCGAGCAGTACGTC. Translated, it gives CASSIVAGAEQYV.